The count of the clone carrying this T cell receptor beta chain is one. The germline V gene encodes CDR1 SGHRS and CDR2 YFSETQ. Trimming took 5 bases from V and 2 from J, leaving 10 bases between them. CDR3 length equals 14 residues. The sample is drawn from a study of T cell changes during pregnancy in multiple sclerosis. The assay was immunoSEQ multiplex PCR, and TCRdb's table has in-frame clones only and misses some. The sample contains tens of thousands of clones, roughly 88% of which appear only once. The genes are TRBV5-1 and TRBJ1-4; weak D call: TRBD1 (6 bases). The sequence derives from a female donor with multiple sclerosis, enrolled in a pregnancy study. This sample comprised peripheral blood, obtained in the third trimester of pregnancy. The CDR3 bases are TGCGCCAGCAGGGATCAGGGGACTAATGAAAAACTGTTTTTT. It specifies CASRDQGTNEKLFF.